A single sample is the source of the 23 T cell receptor beta chains below, sequenced in a study of CXCR3-negative and CXCR3-positive naive CD8 T cells. Study-level points and caveats: In CXCR3-positive naive cells, the TRB CDR3s were more hydrophobic than in CXCR3-negative naive cells.

Their antigens remain unidentified. UMI-labeled 5' RACE TRB cDNA libraries were prepared from the cells. From its re-call of the 5' RACE reads, TCRdb lists each CDR3 protein once, without DNA. The sample data list about 98,000 distinct CDR3 sequences. The specimen sequenced was naive CXCR3+ CD8+ T cells from blood. The subset denotes: CD45RO-CCR7+CD27+CD95- naive CD8+ T cells expressing CXCR3 (TNR3+). All receptors derive from a human donor in good health. Some clones in this sample may be carry-over from other donors' samples.

The V call is TRBV7-2, the J call TRBJ2-7. Germline CDR1 and CDR2: SGHTA and FQGNSA. CDR3 length: 12 residues. This chain's CDR3 is CASSLTGFEQYF.

The chain is built from TRBV10-3 and TRBJ1-6. Germline V CDR1 and CDR2: ENHRY, SYGVKD. The CDR3 totals 15 residues. The CDR3 loop reads CAISERGSYNSPLHF.

The chain uses TRBV15 and TRBJ2-1; TCRdb reports TRBD2, a call that lacks DNA to check it against. This CDR3 has 13 amino acids. CDR1 and CDR2 (germline): LNHNV, YYDKDF (reference sequence). CDR3 loop: CATLGLADDEQFF.

The genes are TRBV20-1 and TRBJ2-7; TCRdb indicates TRBD2, and absent DNA this call remains unverified. Germline V lookup: CDR1 DFQATT, CDR2 SNEGSKA (reference sequence). The CDR3 consists of 13 residues. The CDR3 sequence: CSAREPLATEQYF.

V is TRBV4-1 and J is TRBJ2-7. The CDR3 has 16 amino acids. CDR1 is MGHRA, CDR2 YSYEKL, per germline. The CDR3: CASSQVSATSFYEQYF.

This chain connects TRBV21-1 to TRBJ2-7; TCRdb's D call, TRBD1, is unchecked because there is no DNA. TRBV21-1 constitutes a pseudogene. The CDR3 has 15 residues. The CDR3 region is CASRNGQVPPYEQYF.

The rearrangement uses TRBV7-9 and TRBJ1-1; TCRdb's D call of TRBD1 is untestable without DNA. The CDR3 runs 13 residues. Germline lookup yields CDR1 SEHNR and CDR2 FQNEAQ (reference sequence). CDR3 sequence reads: CASTDRGDTEAFF.

The CDR3 sequence: CASSHTSPVPGASYNEQFF. The chain carries TRBV23-1 and TRBJ2-1; TCRdb names TRBD1, which stays unverified in the absence of DNA. Being an ORF, TRBV23-1 has a function that is uncertain. This CDR3 is 19 amino acids long.

The V call is TRBV9, the J call TRBJ2-6. CDR3 length: 14 residues. Germline loops: CDR1 SGDLS, CDR2 YYNGEE. The CDR3 loop is CASSTSTGANVLTF.

The chain links TRBV9 to TRBJ2-1. The germline gives CDR1 SGDLS, CDR2 YYNGEE. CDR3 length: 11 amino acids. The CDR3 sequence is CASSVAAEQFF.

The chain recombines TRBV29-1 with TRBJ2-2; there is no DNA to check the TCRdb D call of TRBD1. The CDR3 is 15 residues long. Germline values: CDR1 SQVTM, CDR2 ANQGSEA. CDR3 region: CSVESERRGAGELFF.

The rearrangement links TRBV4-2 to TRBJ2-1; TCRdb picks TRBD2, but there is no DNA to check that call. The CDR3 covers 18 residues. Germline CDR1 and CDR2: LGHNA and YNFKEQ. The CDR3 region is CASSFGAGLAGASVEQFF.

The chain joins TRBV20-1 to TRBJ2-5. Germline V gives CDR1 DFQATT, CDR2 SNEGSKA (reference sequence). The CDR3 totals 14 residues. The CDR3 region is CSARDPGQEETQYF.

The chain links TRBV13 to TRBJ2-7. Germline CDR1 reads PRHDT; CDR2 reads FYEKMQ (reference sequence). This CDR3 is built from 17 residues. The CDR3 loop reads CASSLGRGERSTYEQYF.

The chain recombines TRBV27 with TRBJ2-5; there is no DNA to check the TCRdb D call of TRBD2. The CDR3 runs 13 residues. Germline V gene lookup returns CDR1 MNHEY and CDR2 SMNVEV (reference sequence). The CDR3 reads CASSYVASETQYF.

V is TRBV3-1 and J is TRBJ2-1; TCRdb returns TRBD2, unconfirmable since there is no DNA. Per germline, CDR1 LGHDT and CDR2 YNNKEL (reference sequence). The CDR3 consists of 16 residues. The chain's CDR3 is CASSQEGGGELNEQFF.

The chain recombines TRBV15 with TRBJ2-3. From germline, CDR1 is LNHNV and CDR2 YYDKDF (reference sequence). This CDR3 has 16 amino acids. CDR3 loop: CATSRSQTTSTDTQYF. The variable domain in full, with the rest retrieved from reference TRBV15 and TRBJ2-3, is DAMVIQNPRYQVTQFGKPVTLSCSQTLNHNVMYWYQQKSSQAPKLLFHYYDKDFNNEADTPDNFQSRRPNTSFCFLDIRSPGLGDTAMYLCATSRSQTTSTDTQYFGPGTRLTVL.

The chain joins TRBV20-1 to TRBJ2-3. CDR3 length equals 11 residues. Germline-derived CDR1 and CDR2 are DFQATT and SNEGSKA (reference sequence). CDR3: CSALLEDTQYF.

The genes are TRBV3-1 and TRBJ2-1; the D call from TCRdb, TRBD2, cannot be confirmed without DNA. Germline CDR1 and CDR2: LGHDT and YNNKEL (reference sequence). This CDR3 contains 16 residues. CDR3 sequence reads: CASSQDGRGGYNEQFF.

The chain recombines TRBV13 with TRBJ1-2. The CDR3 loop spans 13 amino acids. CDR1 PRHDT and CDR2 FYEKMQ come from the germline V gene (reference sequence). The CDR3 reads CASSLRQGYGYTF.

V and J are TRBV11-2 and TRBJ1-1; absent DNA, TCRdb's TRBD1 call cannot be checked. The CDR3 loop spans 14 amino acids. From germline, CDR1 is SGHAT and CDR2 FQNNGV. The chain's CDR3 is CASSLDLGQFEAFF.

This rearrangement joins TRBV7-9 to TRBJ1-2; TCRdb calls TRBD1, which cannot be checked without DNA. The length of the CDR3 is 15 residues. Germline V CDR1 and CDR2: SEHNR, FQNEAQ (reference sequence). CDR3 region: CASRPVDRFNYGYTF.

The rearrangement joins TRBV21-1 to TRBJ2-3; lacking DNA, the TRBD2 call made by TCRdb goes unchecked. TRBV21-1 counts as a pseudogene. The CDR3 has 17 amino acids. CDR3 loop: CASMQRMTSGETHTQYF.